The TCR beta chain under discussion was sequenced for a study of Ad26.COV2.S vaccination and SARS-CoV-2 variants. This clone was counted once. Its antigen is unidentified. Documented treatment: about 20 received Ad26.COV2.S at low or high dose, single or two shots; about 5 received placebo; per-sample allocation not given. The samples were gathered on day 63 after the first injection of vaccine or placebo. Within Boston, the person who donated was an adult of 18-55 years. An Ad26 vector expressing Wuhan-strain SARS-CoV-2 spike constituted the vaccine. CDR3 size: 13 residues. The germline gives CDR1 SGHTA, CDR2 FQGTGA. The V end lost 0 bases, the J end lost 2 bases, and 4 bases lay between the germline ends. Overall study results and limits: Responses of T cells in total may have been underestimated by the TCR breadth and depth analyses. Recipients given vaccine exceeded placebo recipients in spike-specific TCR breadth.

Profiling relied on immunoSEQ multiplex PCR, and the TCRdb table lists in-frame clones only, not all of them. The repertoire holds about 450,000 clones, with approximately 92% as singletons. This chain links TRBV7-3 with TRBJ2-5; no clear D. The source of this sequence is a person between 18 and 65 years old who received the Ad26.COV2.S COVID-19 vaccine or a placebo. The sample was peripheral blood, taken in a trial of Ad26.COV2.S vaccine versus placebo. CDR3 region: CASSLTPQETQYF. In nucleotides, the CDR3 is TGTGCCAGCAGCTTAACGCCGCAAGAGACCCAGTACTTC. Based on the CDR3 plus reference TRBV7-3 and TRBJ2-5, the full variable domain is GAGVSQTPSNKVTEKGKYVELRCDPISGHTALYWYRQSLGQGPEFLIYFQGTGAADDSGLPNDRFFAVRPEGSVSTLKIQRTERGDSAVYLCASSLTPQETQYFGPGTRLLVL.